This T cell receptor (beta chain) was sequenced for a study of control samples from healthy donors and cancer patients. Assay used: immunoSEQ multiplex PCR; TCRdb lists only in-frame clones, some missing. The table records 150,000 to 200,000 clones, 94% of them present only once. Sequencing input: blood. The TCR was taken from a woman aged 18-30 years in good health.

CDR3 bases: TGTGCCAGCAGCTTAGATGTGGGGGCGCAGGGTGAGCAGTTCTTC. Translated: CASSLDVGAQGEQFF. The V gene is TRBV11-2, the J gene TRBJ2-1; a weak D match, TRBD1 (6 bases). CDR1 and CDR2 from the germline V gene are SGHAT and FQNNGV. The germline V and J ends were trimmed by 0 bases and 9 bases, with 15 bases remaining between them. This CDR3 region has 15 residues.